A single TCR beta chain is shown here with its context. Germline CDR1 MNHEY, CDR2 SMNVEV (reference sequence). V lost 4 bases and J 0 bases, leaving 16 bases between the germline ends. The CDR3 covers 16 residues. Patients had blood sampled at baseline and again on cycle 4 day 1 and cycle 7 day 1. Measured with immunoSEQ multiplex PCR; TCRdb has only the in-frame clones, and not every one. The sample consists of about 64,000 clones, around 90% of them appearing once. This sample is part of a study of OX40 agonist ivuxolimab in advanced cancers. Study-wide context: A diagnosis of hepatocellular carcinoma, melanoma, renal cell or head and neck cancer was present in dose-escalation patients.

V usage is TRBV27 and J usage is TRBJ2-7; possibly TRBD2 for D (6 bases). The sequence was collected from an adult with an advanced solid tumor such as melanoma, head and neck, liver or kidney cancer. Source: CD4+ or CD8+ T cells sorted from blood, taken in a trial of the OX40 agonist ivuxolimab. CDR3 protein: CASSSQALANSYEQYF. The CDR3 DNA sequence: TGTGCCAGCAGTTCCCAGGCACTAGCAAACTCCTACGAGCAGTACTTC.